Listed below are T cell receptor beta chains from one sample, sequenced in a study of blood T cell repertoires in COVID-19. Measured with immunoSEQ multiplex PCR; TCRdb has only the in-frame clones, and not every one. Of a few hundred thousand clones in the sample, around 90% are singletons; the top ten hold 5% to 7%. Sequencing was performed on peripheral blood. These receptors came from a man aged 18 to 30 who had recovered from COVID-19. The CDR3 runs from the conserved cysteine through the conserved F or W. The D gene is left open where the match is weak. Only part of the rows carry a size: once, few, many, or a class if the clone is expanded.

j_gene: TRBJ2-7; v_gene: TRBV6-1; abundance: .; d_gene: .; CDR3nt: TGTGCCAGCAGTGAAGATAGGGCGGGATTCTACGAGCAGTACTTC; CDR3aa: CASSEDRAGFYEQYF
j_gene: TRBJ1-1; v_gene: TRBV19; abundance: .; d_gene: .; CDR3nt: TGTGCCAGTAGTAGGCGGGAGCGGGTCACTGAAGCTTTCTTT; CDR3aa: CASSRRERVTEAFF
j_gene: TRBJ2-3; v_gene: TRBV29-1; abundance: .; d_gene: .; CDR3nt: TGCAGCGTTGACCGCGCTTCGGATACGCAGTATTTT; CDR3aa: CSVDRASDTQYF
j_gene: TRBJ1-1; v_gene: TRBV18; abundance: .; d_gene: TRBD1; CDR3nt: TGTGCCAGCTCACCACAAGGACAGGGCACTGAAGCTTTCTTT; CDR3aa: CASSPQGQGTEAFF
j_gene: TRBJ1-3; v_gene: TRBV9; abundance: .; d_gene: .; CDR3nt: TGTGCCAGCAGCCTTTCCAGGGAGGCTGGAAACACCATATATTTT; CDR3aa: CASSLSREAGNTIYF
j_gene: TRBJ1-1; v_gene: TRBV27; abundance: .; d_gene: TRBD1; CDR3nt: TGTGCCAGCAGTTACTCTCAGGGGGCTTTCGCTGAAGCTTTCTTT; CDR3aa: CASSYSQGAFAEAFF
j_gene: TRBJ2-5; v_gene: TRBV4-1; abundance: once; d_gene: TRBD2; CDR3nt: TGCGCCAGCAGCCAAGCCTTCGCGGGGGGGACCTCCGAGACCCAGTACTTC; CDR3aa: CASSQAFAGGTSETQYF
j_gene: TRBJ1-1; v_gene: TRBV9; abundance: .; d_gene: TRBD1; CDR3nt: TGTGCCAGCAGCGGCAATGGACAGGGTGAAGCTTTCTTT; CDR3aa: CASSGNGQGEAFF
j_gene: TRBJ2-3; v_gene: TRBV19; abundance: .; d_gene: TRBD2; CDR3nt: TGTGCCAGTAGTACATTGCGGGAGAGAGATACGCAGTATTTT; CDR3aa: CASSTLRERDTQYF
j_gene: TRBJ2-5; v_gene: TRBV4-2; abundance: .; d_gene: .; CDR3nt: TGTGCCAGCAGCCAAGTGTTGCAGCCAGGAGAGACCCAGTACTTC; CDR3aa: CASSQVLQPGETQYF
j_gene: TRBJ2-7; v_gene: TRBV27; abundance: once; d_gene: TRBD1; CDR3nt: TGTGCCAGCAGTTTATATGGACAGGGGGGGTACGAGCAGTACTTC; CDR3aa: CASSLYGQGGYEQYF
j_gene: TRBJ2-1; v_gene: TRBV11-3; abundance: .; d_gene: TRBD2; CDR3nt: TGTGCCAGCAGTCGTTCGGGTCTAGCGGGAACAGATGAGCAGTTCTTC; CDR3aa: CASSRSGLAGTDEQFF
j_gene: TRBJ2-7; v_gene: TRBV11-2; abundance: .; d_gene: .; CDR3nt: TGTGCCAGCAGCCCTGGACAGCGGAAGAACTACGAGCAGTACTTC; CDR3aa: CASSPGQRKNYEQYF
j_gene: TRBJ2-7; v_gene: TRBV3-1/TRBV3-2; abundance: .; d_gene: .; CDR3nt: TGTGCCAGCAGCCAAGTCGGGGGCTACGAGCAGTACTTC; CDR3aa: CASSQVGGYEQYF
j_gene: TRBJ2-3; v_gene: TRBV27; abundance: .; d_gene: .; CDR3nt: TGTGCCAGCAGTTTATCGGTAGGGGCAAATACGCAGTATTTT; CDR3aa: CASSLSVGANTQYF